These 15 T cell receptor beta chains were all obtained from the same sample, sequenced in a study of cytomegalovirus exposure and HLA in healthy donors. PCR employed 60 Vbeta and 13 Jbeta primers. Assay: immunoSEQ multiplex PCR; the TCRdb copy retains only in-frame clones and omits some. The table has under 200,000 clones, roughly 80% seen once. Sequencing input: PBMCs. The receptors were gathered from a woman aged 45-59 years in good health and CMV-seronegative.

The V call is TRBV5-1, the J call TRBJ2-5; 10 bases fit TRBD2. The CDR3 runs to 15 residues. V dropped 4 bases and J dropped 2; count of bases not matched to a gene: 5. Germline CDR1 and CDR2: SGHRS and YFSETQ. The CDR3 DNA reads as TGCGCCAGCAGCAAAGGACTAGCGGTACAAGAGACCCAGTACTTC. It codes for CASSKGLAVQETQYF.

This chain links TRBV29-1 with TRBJ2-3, with 8 bases fitting TRBD1. Germline CDR1 and CDR2: SQVTM and ANQGSEA. V was pared by 7 bases and J by 1 base, with 4 bases of the junction left unmatched. The CDR3 contains 13 residues. The CDR3 DNA is TGCAGCGCCGGGGACAGGCGCACAGATACGCAGTATTTT. It translates to CSAGDRRTDTQYF.

The CDR3 DNA reads TGCAGCGTTGAAGATCCAGGCGGGGGGCTCTCCTACAATGAGCAGTTCTTC. Its translation is CSVEDPGGGLSYNEQFF. V usage is TRBV29-1 and J usage is TRBJ2-1; 8 bases are shared with TRBD2. Trimming cost V 0 bases and J 0 bases; bases outside gene matches: 7. This CDR3 is built from 17 residues. Germline-derived CDR1 and CDR2 are SQVTM and ANQGSEA.

V gene TRBV9 combines with J gene TRBJ2-1; 7 positions match TRBD2. Germline V gene sequence: CDR1 SGDLS, CDR2 YYNGEE. This CDR3 comprises 16 residues. The J segment lost 8 bases and the V segment lost 0 bases, leaving 11 bases of the junction unmatched. The CDR3 spells CASSVGRERGKHEQFF. CDR3 DNA: TGTGCCAGCAGCGTAGGGCGGGAGCGGGGTAAGCATGAGCAGTTCTTC.

This clone was seen a few times. V usage is TRBV19 and J usage is TRBJ2-1; maybe TRBD1 (6 bases). Germline V gives CDR1 LNHDA, CDR2 SQIVND (reference sequence). The CDR3 consists of 14 residues. Trimming shortened V by 8 bases and J by 6 bases, and 17 bases separated the two germline ends. CDR3 sequence (DNA): TGTGCCAGTCATGTCAGGGGCGAGGGCAATGAGCAGTTCTTC. This gives the protein CASHVRGEGNEQFF.

This clone has only one observation. The chain carries TRBV28 and TRBJ2-6; D possibly corresponds to TRBD2 (6 bases). V was pared by 2 bases and J by 0 bases, with 14 bases between. In germline, CDR1 is MDHEN, CDR2 SYDVKM. The CDR3 contains 18 residues. CDR3 nucleotide sequence: TGTGCCAGCAGTTTAGTCACGGGGGACCGCTCTGGGGCCAACGTCCTGACTTTC. This codes for CASSLVTGDRSGANVLTF.

This sequence joins TRBV6-5 and TRBJ1-2; TRBD1 matches at 8 bases. There are 14 residues in the CDR3. V dropped 7 bases and J dropped 5; count of bases not matched to a gene: 9. Germline V gene lookup returns CDR1 MNHEY and CDR2 SVGAGI. Here the CDR3 reads CASMGPGGGYGYTF. The CDR3 region has the DNA TGTGCCAGCATGGGTCCAGGGGGCGGGTATGGCTACACCTTC.

V gene TRBV4-3 combines with J gene TRBJ2-3, with D tentatively TRBD1 (5 bases). Trimming cost V 2 bases and J 5 bases, with 5 bases left between them. Germline values: CDR1 LGHNA, CDR2 YSLEER. The CDR3 contains 12 residues. The CDR3 reads CASSQTGDTQYF. The DNA for the CDR3 is TGCGCCAGCAGCCAAACAGGAGATACGCAGTATTTT.

A note on this clone: A read error may account for a junction end that differs from germline. The J gene is TRBJ2-7, the V gene TRBV5-4, with TRBD2 identical over 8 bases. Germline V gives CDR1 SGHNT, CDR2 YYREEE (reference sequence). The CDR3 runs 16 residues. The CDR3 region is CASSQDGVAGHYEQYF. The CDR3 bases are TGCGCCAGCAGCCAAGATGGGGTAGCGGGGCACTACGAGCAGTACTTC.

This chain uses TRBV7-2 with TRBJ2-3, with 7 bases identical to TRBD1. The CDR3 spans 16 residues. The germline gives CDR1 SGHTA, CDR2 FQGNSA. The ends lost 0 bases at V and 2 bases at J; junction bases unmatched: 5. In DNA form, the CDR3 reads TGTGCCAGCAGCTTAGCCGGGCAGGGGGTCACAGATACGCAGTATTTT. Translation gives CASSLAGQGVTDTQYF. The whole variable domain, remainder taken from reference TRBV7-2 and TRBJ2-3, is GAGVSQSPSNKVTEKGKDVELRCDPISGHTALYWYRQSLGQGLEFLIYFQGNSAPDKSGLPSDRFSAERTGGSVSTLTIQRTQQEDSAVYLCASSLAGQGVTDTQYFGPGTRLTVL.

The chain couples TRBV6-5 to TRBJ2-3, with 7 bases identical to TRBD2. Losses at the gene ends were 8 bases for V and 2 bases for J; bases not matched to a gene: 10. The CDR3 has 15 residues. Germline V CDR1 and CDR2: MNHEY, SVGAGI. The CDR3 DNA reads as TGTGCCAGCGGCCGGGCTAGCGGAATCACAGATACGCAGTATTTT. This codes for CASGRASGITDTQYF.

The V call is TRBV6-1, the J call TRBJ2-2, with D unresolved. The CDR3 loop spans 12 amino acids. Deletions cut 3 bases from V and 4 bases from J, with 3 bases between. CDR1 is MNHNS and CDR2 is SASEGT in the germline V gene. The CDR3 spells CASSDFTGELFF. In nucleotides, the CDR3 is TGTGCCAGCAGTGACTTCACCGGGGAGCTGTTTTTT.

This clone was seen a few times. The gene calls are TRBV9 and TRBJ2-3; D perhaps matches TRBD2 (6 bases). The CDR3 length is 14 residues. Germline V gene sequence: CDR1 SGDLS, CDR2 YYNGEE. V was shortened by 6 bases and J by 2 bases, with 13 bases between the two germline ends. Written as DNA, the CDR3 is TGTGCCAGCAAGCCGGAGGGGCACACAGATACGCAGTATTTT. It translates to CASKPEGHTDTQYF.

This clone was recorded only once. The CDR3, as DNA: TGTGCCAGCAGCACCGGACAGGGCTACACCGGGGAGCTGTTTTTT. This gives the protein CASSTGQGYTGELFF. The chain combines TRBV5-4 with TRBJ2-2; 8 nucleotides agree with TRBD1. Trimming at V came to 4 bases and at J to 3 bases, leaving 5 bases not matched to a gene. Germline V lookup: CDR1 SGHNT, CDR2 YYREEE (reference sequence). This CDR3 has 15 amino acids.

The chain employs TRBV19 and TRBJ2-6, with 8 bases aligning to TRBD1. The CDR3 extends over 17 amino acids. CDR1 is LNHDA and CDR2 is SQIVND in the germline V gene (reference sequence). Trimming took 6 bases from V and 0 from J; bases not matched to a gene: 7. This CDR3 is CASRTGAPLSGANVLTF. CDR3 bases: TGTGCCAGTAGGACAGGGGCCCCCCTCTCTGGGGCCAACGTCCTGACTTTC.